This TCR beta chain was recorded in a study of cytomegalovirus exposure and HLA in healthy donors. There are 14 residues in the CDR3. J gave up 6 bases and V 3 bases, and 6 bases lay outside the gene matches. The V gene's germline CDR1 is KGHSH and CDR2 LQKENI. Sequencing was performed with immunoSEQ multiplex PCR; in TCRdb, only in-frame clones are kept and a portion is missing. This table has roughly 60,000 clones, 92% appearing once. The rearrangement joins TRBV18 to TRBJ1-2; 8 nucleotides agree with TRBD1. The sample taken for sequencing was PBMCs. This clonotype was obtained from a woman aged 18-29 years in good health and CMV-seronegative. This chain's CDR3 is CASSPLETGDGYTF. The CDR3 region has the DNA TGTGCCAGCTCACCTCTAGAGACAGGGGATGGCTACACCTTC.